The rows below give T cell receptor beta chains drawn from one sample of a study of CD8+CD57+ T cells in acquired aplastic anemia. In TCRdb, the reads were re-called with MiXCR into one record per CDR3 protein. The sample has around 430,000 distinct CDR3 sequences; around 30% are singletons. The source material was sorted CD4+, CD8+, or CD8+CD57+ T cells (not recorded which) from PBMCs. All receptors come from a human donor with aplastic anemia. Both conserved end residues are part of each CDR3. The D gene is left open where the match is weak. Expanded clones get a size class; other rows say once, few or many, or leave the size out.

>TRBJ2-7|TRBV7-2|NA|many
TGTGCCAGCAGCTCGGGGACGGAGACTCGCTACGAGCAGTACTTC
CASSSGTETRYEQYF
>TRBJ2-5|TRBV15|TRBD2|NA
TGTGCCACCAGCAGAGTTTTAGGGGCGGGGGAGTACCAAGAGACCCAGTACTTC
CATSRVLGAGEYQETQYF
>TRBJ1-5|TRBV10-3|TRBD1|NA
TGTGCCATCAATGGGCGGACAGGGCTAATAGCAAATCAGCCCCAGCATTTT
CAINGRTGLIANQPQHF
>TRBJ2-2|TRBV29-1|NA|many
TGCAGCGTGGATAGGAACACCGGGGAGCTGTTTTTT
CSVDRNTGELFF
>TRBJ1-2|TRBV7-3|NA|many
TGTGCCAGCAGCTTAAGACGGGGCGACCCAATCTTGGACTATGGCTACACCTTC
CASSLRRGDPILDYGYTF
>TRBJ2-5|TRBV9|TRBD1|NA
TGTGCCAGCAGCGTAGTCCCACAGGGGGAGACCCAGTACTTC
CASSVVPQGETQYF
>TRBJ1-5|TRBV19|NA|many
TGTGCCAGTAGTTCGGGCAATAGCAATCAGCCCCAGCATTTT
CASSSGNSNQPQHF
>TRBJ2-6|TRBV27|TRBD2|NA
TGTGCCAGCAGTCCCGTCGTCGGACTAGCGGGAGCTGGGGCCAACGTCCTGACTTTC
CASSPVVGLAGAGANVLTF
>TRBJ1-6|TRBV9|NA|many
TGTGCCAGCAGCGTAGGAGGGGCGGATGGTTCACCCCTCCACTTT
CASSVGGADGSPLHF
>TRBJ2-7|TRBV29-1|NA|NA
TGCAGCGTTCACGACAGTTTATCCTACGAGCAGTACTTC
CSVHDSLSYEQYF
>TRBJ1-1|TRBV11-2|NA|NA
TGTGCCAGCAGCTTGACAGCTAGTCCACCTCTGAACACTGAAGCTTTCTTT
CASSLTASPPLNTEAFF
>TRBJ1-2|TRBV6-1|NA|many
TGTGCCAGCACCTCCCCTTCGGCAGGGCAAGATGGCTACACCTTC
CASTSPSAGQDGYTF
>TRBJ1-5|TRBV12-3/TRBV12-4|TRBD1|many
TGTGCCAGCAGTCCAGGGGGCGCCGAAGCCCAGCATTTT
CASSPGGAEAQHF
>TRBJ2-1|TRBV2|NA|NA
TGTGCCAGCAGAAGAGTAGGGGTCGCCTACAATGAGCAGTTCTTC
CASRRVGVAYNEQFF
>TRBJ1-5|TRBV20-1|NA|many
TGCAGTGCTAGAGATCGGGTCTTCGGGAATCAGCCCCAGCATTTT
CSARDRVFGNQPQHF
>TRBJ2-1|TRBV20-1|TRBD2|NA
TGCAGTGCTAGAATGACTAGCACCGTCTCTGAGCAGTTCTTC
CSARMTSTVSEQFF
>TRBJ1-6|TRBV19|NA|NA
TGTGCCAGTAGCAACACCCAAATCAGCTCCTATAATTCACCCCTCCACTTT
CASSNTQISSYNSPLHF
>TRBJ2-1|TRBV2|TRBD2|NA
TGTGCCAGCACCGGGACTAGCGCCTCCTACAATGAGCAGTTCTTC
CASTGTSASYNEQFF
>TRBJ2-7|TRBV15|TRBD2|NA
TGTGCCACCAGCATTACCCTAGCGGGAGGGGACTACGAGCAGTACTTC
CATSITLAGGDYEQYF
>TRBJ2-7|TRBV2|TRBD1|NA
TGTGCCAGCAGTGCCCGGACAGGGGAACACGAGCAGTACTTC
CASSARTGEHEQYF
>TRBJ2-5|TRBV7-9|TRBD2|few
TGTGCCAGCAGCTCTAGCGGGACATACCAAGAGACCCAGTACTTC
CASSSSGTYQETQYF
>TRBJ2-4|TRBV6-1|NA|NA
TGTGCCAGCAGGGACCTGGTACACATTCAGTACTTC
CASRDLVHIQYF
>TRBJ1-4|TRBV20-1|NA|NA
TGCAGTGCTAGTATGCTTACTAATGAAAAACTGTTTTTT
CSASMLTNEKLFF
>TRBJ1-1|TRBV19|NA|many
TGTGCCAGTATGGCGGGGTACGCTGAAGCTTTCTTT
CASMAGYAEAFF
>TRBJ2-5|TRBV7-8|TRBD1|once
TGTGCCAGCAGCGTCGACAGGGGGGCCAAAGAGACCCAGTACTTC
CASSVDRGAKETQYF
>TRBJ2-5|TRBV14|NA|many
TGTGCCAGCAGCCAGAGACAAGAGACCCAGTACTTC
CASSQRQETQYF
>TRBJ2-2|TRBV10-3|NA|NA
TGTGCCACCACTAGGGTCACCGGGGAGCTGTTTTTT
CATTRVTGELFF
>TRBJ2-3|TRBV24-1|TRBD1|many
TGTGCCACCAGTGATCGACAGGGGACGGGCACAGATACGCAGTATTTT
CATSDRQGTGTDTQYF
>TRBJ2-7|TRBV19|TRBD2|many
TGTGCCAGTAGTAGGCAGGGAGGGCGGCAGTACTTC
CASSRQGGRQYF
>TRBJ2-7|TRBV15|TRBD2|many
TGTGCCACCAGCAGAGTTGGCGGGGGGAGCTCCTACGAGCAGTACTTC
CATSRVGGGSSYEQYF
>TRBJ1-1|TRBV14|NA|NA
TGTGCCAGCAGCCCGATAACAGGGCAAACGAACACTGAAGCTTTCTTT
CASSPITGQTNTEAFF
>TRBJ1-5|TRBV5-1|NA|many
TGCGCCAGCAGCTTAGGCGGGGGGGATCAGCCCCAGCATTTT
CASSLGGGDQPQHF
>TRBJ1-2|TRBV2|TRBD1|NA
TGTGCCAGCAGTGAATTTCCTGGACAGGGGGTCTTTGGCTACACCTTC
CASSEFPGQGVFGYTF
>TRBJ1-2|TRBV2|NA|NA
TGTGCCAGCAGTTCCTGGACGGACTATGGCTACACCTTC
CASSSWTDYGYTF
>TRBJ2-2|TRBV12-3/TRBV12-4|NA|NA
TGTGCCAGCAGTTGGGTTTCGAACACCGGGGAGCTGTTTTTT
CASSWVSNTGELFF